The clone carrying this T cell receptor (beta chain) showed up just a few times. Its antigen remains unknown. This record comes from a study of T-cell memory formation after mild COVID-19. Findings and limits, study-wide: Whereas later expanders leaned CD4+, clones contracting day 15 to 85 showed a balanced CD4/CD8 makeup. Cross-reactive memory seemingly joined, as some responding clones were found in pre-infection memory. The CD4+ clones that contracted clustered mainly within CM and EM, and the CD8+ clones concentrated in EMRA.

MiXCR, run by TCRdb on the 5' RACE reads, gives a single entry per CDR3 protein. The table includes approximately 180,000 distinct CDR3 sequences, 16% detected once. Input material: PBMCs or a T cell subset sorted from them (not recorded which). The source of this sequence is an adult woman who had mild COVID-19 (a few samples of this study predate the infection). Cell type and time point are not known.

The CDR3 spells CASLRGTQLFF. Written as DNA, the CDR3 is TGTGCCAGCCTACGAGGTACTCAGCTGTTTTTT. The chain couples TRBV12-3 or TRBV12-4 to TRBJ2-2; D gene ambiguous. The length of the CDR3 is 11 residues. Trimming left V 8 bases short and J 12 bases short, with 13 bases between.